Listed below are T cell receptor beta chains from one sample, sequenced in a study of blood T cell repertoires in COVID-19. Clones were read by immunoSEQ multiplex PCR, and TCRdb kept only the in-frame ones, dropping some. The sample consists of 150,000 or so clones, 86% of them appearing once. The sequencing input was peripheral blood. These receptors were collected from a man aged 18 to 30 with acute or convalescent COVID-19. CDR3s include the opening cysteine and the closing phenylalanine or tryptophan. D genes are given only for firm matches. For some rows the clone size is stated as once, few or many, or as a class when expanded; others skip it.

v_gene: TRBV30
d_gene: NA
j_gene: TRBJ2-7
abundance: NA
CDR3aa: CASRLQGGEQYF
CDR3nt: TGTGCCTCACGGTTGCAGGGTGGGGAGCAGTACTTC

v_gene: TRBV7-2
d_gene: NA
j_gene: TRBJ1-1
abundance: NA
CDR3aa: CASSLGGGTEAFF
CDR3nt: TGTGCCAGCAGCTTAGGGGGAGGCACTGAAGCTTTCTTT

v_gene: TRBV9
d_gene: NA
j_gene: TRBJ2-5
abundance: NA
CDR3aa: CASSVGTKRQETQYF
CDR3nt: TGTGCCAGCAGCGTAGGGACAAAACGGCAAGAGACCCAGTACTTC

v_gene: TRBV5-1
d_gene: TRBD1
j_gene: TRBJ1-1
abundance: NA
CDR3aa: CASSLAEGAGRAEAFF
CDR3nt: TGCGCCAGCAGCTTGGCCGAGGGGGCAGGGAGAGCTGAAGCTTTCTTT

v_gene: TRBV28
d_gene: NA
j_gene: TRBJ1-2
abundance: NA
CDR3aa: CASRWGRTVYGYTF
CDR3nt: TGTGCCAGCAGGTGGGGGCGGACAGTCTATGGCTACACCTTC

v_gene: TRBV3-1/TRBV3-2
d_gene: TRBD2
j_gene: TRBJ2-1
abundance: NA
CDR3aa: CASSPKRGGDNEQFF
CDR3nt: TGTGCCAGCAGCCCAAAGCGGGGGGGTGACAATGAGCAGTTCTTC

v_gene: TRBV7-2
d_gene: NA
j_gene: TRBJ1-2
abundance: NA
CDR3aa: CASSLEGNAGGYTF
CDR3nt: TGTGCCAGCAGCTTGGAGGGGAATGCGGGCGGCTACACCTTC

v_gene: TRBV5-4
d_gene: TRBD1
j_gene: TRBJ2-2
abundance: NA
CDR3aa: CASSLIGQGDTGELFF
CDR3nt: TGTGCCAGCAGCTTAATAGGACAGGGAGACACCGGGGAGCTGTTTTTT

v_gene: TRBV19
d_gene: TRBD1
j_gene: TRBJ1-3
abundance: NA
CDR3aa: CASSITRDRVSGNTIYF
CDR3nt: TGTGCCAGTAGTATAACCCGGGACAGGGTCTCTGGAAACACCATATATTTT

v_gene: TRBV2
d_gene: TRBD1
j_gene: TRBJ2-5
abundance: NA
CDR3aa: CASSKTGQGSQYF
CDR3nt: TGTGCCAGCAGTAAGACGGGACAGGGCTCCCAGTACTTC

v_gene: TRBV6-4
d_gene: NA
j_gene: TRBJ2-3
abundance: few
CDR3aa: CASSDGDETDTQYF
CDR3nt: TGTGCCAGCAGTGACGGAGACGAAACAGATACGCAGTATTTT

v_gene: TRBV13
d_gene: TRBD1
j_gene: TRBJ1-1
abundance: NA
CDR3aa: CASSSHRRQGTNTEAFF
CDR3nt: TGTGCCAGCAGCTCCCACCGCCGACAGGGTACGAACACTGAAGCTTTCTTT

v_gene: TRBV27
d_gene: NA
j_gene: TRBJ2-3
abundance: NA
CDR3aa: CASSLRSRSTDTQYF
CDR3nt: TGTGCCAGCAGTTTACGTTCGAGATCCACAGATACGCAGTATTTT

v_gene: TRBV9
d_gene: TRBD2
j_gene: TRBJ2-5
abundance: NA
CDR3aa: CASSPRAGGVRETQYF
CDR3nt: TGTGCCAGCAGCCCCCGGGCGGGGGGGGTCCGGGAGACCCAGTACTTC

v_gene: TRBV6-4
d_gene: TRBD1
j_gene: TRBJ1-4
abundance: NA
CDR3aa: CASTGTGSNEKLFF
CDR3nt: TGTGCCAGCACCGGGACAGGCTCTAATGAAAAACTGTTTTTT

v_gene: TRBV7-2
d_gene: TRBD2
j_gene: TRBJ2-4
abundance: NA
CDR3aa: CASSPRLAGPKNIQYF
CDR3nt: TGTGCCAGCAGCCCCCGACTAGCGGGGCCCAAAAACATTCAGTACTTC

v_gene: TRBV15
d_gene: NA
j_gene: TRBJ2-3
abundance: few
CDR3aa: CATSRERGGSTDTQYF
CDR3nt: TGTGCCACCAGCAGAGAGAGGGGGGGTAGCACAGATACGCAGTATTTT

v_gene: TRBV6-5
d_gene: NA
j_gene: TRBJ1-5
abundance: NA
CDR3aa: CASSSQPQGRQPQHF
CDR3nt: TGTGCCAGCAGTTCGCAACCGCAGGGAAGACAGCCCCAGCATTTT

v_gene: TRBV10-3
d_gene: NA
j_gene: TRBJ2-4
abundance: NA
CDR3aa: CATSDRKNIQYF
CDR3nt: TGTGCCACCTCCGACAGAAAAAACATTCAGTACTTC

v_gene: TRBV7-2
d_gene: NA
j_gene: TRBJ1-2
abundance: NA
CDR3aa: CASSTLLGGYGYTF
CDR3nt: TGTGCCAGCAGCACCCTTTTGGGGGGGTATGGCTACACCTTC

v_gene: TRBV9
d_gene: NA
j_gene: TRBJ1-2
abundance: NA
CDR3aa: CASSPQQLNYGYTF
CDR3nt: TGTGCCAGCAGCCCCCAACAGCTTAACTATGGCTACACCTTC

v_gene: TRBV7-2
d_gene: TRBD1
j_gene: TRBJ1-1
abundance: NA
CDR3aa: CASSLGQGNTEAFF
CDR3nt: TGTGCCAGCAGCTTGGGACAGGGAAACACTGAAGCTTTCTTT

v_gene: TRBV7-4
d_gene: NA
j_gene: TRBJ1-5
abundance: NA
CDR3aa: CASSLLQVEGSNQPQHF
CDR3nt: TGTGCCAGCAGCTTACTCCAAGTTGAGGGCAGCAATCAGCCCCAGCATTTT

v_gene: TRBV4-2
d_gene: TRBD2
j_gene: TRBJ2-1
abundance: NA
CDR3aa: CASSHALAGASYNEQFF
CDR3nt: TGTGCCAGCAGCCATGCACTAGCGGGGGCCTCCTACAATGAGCAGTTCTTC

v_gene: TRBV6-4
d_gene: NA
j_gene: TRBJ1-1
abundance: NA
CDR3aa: CASRSGFGTEAFF
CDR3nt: TGTGCCAGCAGATCGGGGTTCGGCACTGAAGCTTTCTTT

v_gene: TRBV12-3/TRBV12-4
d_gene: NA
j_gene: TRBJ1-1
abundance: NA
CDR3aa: CASRDRLNTEAFF
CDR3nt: TGTGCCAGCAGGGACAGATTGAACACTGAAGCTTTCTTT

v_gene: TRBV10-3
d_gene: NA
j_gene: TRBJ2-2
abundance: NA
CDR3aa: CAISDITGELFF
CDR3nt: TGTGCCATCAGTGATATCACCGGGGAGCTGTTTTTT

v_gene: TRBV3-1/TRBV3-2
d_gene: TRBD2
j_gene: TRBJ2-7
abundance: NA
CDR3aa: CASSPLAGGPVSYEQYF
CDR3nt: TGTGCCAGCAGCCCCCTAGCGGGGGGGCCAGTATCCTACGAGCAGTACTTC

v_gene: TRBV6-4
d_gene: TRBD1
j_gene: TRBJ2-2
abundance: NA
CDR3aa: CASSDGQGASGELFF
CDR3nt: TGTGCCAGCAGTGATGGACAGGGGGCTTCCGGGGAGCTGTTTTTT

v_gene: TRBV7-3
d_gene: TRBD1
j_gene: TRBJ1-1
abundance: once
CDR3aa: CASSPGQGYTEAFF
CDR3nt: TGTGCCAGCAGCCCCGGACAGGGGTATACTGAAGCTTTCTTT

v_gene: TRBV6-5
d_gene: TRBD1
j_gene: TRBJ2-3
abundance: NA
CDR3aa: CASNAGGGTDTQYF
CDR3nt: TGTGCCAGCAATGCAGGGGGCGGGACAGATACGCAGTATTTT

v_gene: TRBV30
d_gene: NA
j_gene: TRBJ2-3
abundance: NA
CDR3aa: CAWGPNTDTQYF
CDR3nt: TGTGCCTGGGGTCCTAACACAGATACGCAGTATTTT

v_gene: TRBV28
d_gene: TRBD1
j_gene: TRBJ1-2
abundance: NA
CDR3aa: CASRTTGGDYGYTF
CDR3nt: TGTGCCAGCAGAACCACAGGGGGGGACTATGGCTACACCTTC

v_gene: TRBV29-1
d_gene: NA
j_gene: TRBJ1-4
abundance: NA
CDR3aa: CSVGGKTNEKLFF
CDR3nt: TGCAGCGTTGGCGGTAAAACTAATGAAAAACTGTTTTTT

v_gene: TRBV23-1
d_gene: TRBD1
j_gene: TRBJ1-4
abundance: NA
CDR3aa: CASRSGTGSEKLFF
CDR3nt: TGTGCCAGCAGATCCGGGACAGGCAGTGAAAAACTGTTTTTT

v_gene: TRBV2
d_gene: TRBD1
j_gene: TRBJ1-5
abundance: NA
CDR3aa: CASSGWTGVGNQPQHF
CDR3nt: TGTGCCAGCAGTGGCTGGACAGGGGTGGGCAATCAGCCCCAGCATTTT

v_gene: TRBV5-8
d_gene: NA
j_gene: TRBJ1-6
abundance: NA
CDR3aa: CASSLGTGGSPLHF
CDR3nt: TGTGCCAGCAGCTTGGGGACTGGTGGGTCACCCCTCCACTTT

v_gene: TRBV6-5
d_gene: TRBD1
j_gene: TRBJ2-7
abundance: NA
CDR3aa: CASSPRQGTGYEQYF
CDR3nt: TGTGCCAGCAGCCCCAGACAGGGTACTGGCTACGAGCAGTACTTC

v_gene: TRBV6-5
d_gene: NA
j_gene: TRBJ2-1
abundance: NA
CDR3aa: CASSLVSSYNEQFF
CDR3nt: TGTGCCAGCAGTTTAGTGAGCTCCTACAATGAGCAGTTCTTC

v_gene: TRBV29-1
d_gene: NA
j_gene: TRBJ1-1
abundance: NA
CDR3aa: CSVDGGGTEAFF
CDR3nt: TGCAGCGTTGACGGGGGAGGCACTGAAGCTTTCTTT

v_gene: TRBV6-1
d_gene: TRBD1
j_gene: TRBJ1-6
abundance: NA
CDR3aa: CASSEALGTGVQSPLHF
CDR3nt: TGTGCCAGCAGTGAAGCGCTCGGGACAGGGGTTCAATCACCCCTCCACTTT

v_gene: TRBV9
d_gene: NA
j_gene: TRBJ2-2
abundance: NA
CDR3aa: CASSAPVQGANTGELFF
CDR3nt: TGTGCCAGCAGCGCCCCTGTGCAGGGCGCGAACACCGGGGAGCTGTTTTTT

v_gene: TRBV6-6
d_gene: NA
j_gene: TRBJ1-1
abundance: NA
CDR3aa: CASSQGPTEAFF
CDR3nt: TGTGCCAGCAGCCAGGGTCCCACTGAAGCTTTCTTT

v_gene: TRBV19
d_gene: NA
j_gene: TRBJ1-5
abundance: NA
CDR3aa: CASSTQSNQPQHF
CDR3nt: TGTGCCAGTAGTACCCAGAGCAATCAGCCCCAGCATTTT

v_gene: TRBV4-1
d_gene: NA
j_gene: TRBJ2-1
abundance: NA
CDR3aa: CASSRGRGGGNEQFF
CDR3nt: TGCGCCAGCAGCCGAGGTCGGGGTGGGGGGAATGAGCAGTTCTTC